The present entry profiles one T cell receptor (beta chain) with its context. The clone's antigen remains unknown. No quality values exist for individual bases; no much larger clone is one base distant. This specimen comes from a study of blood T cell repertoires in COVID-19 (dated by TCRdb to 2018 to 2020). At the level of the whole study: The collaborator samples originated in the United States, Italy and Spain and spanned the acute and convalescent phases of COVID-19. The material from the prospective study consisted of cDNA or gDNA derived from T cells, B-cell-depleted T cells, or PBMCs. Subjects who had been exposed to COVID-19, were actively infected with it, or had recovered from it provided the deeply sampled blood TCRbeta repertoires that made up the dataset. The repertoires were released in a freely available public database intended as a resource for research on the immune response to SARS-CoV-2. Samples were obtained from the ongoing ImmuneRACE study (first 160 participants) and from some 1,300 subjects provided by 6 global collaborators. A de-identified subject ID, COVID-19 status, age in years and sex were almost always included in the sample metadata. Where HLA class I and class II types were available, the types were taken from metadata supplied by the sample provider, not from assay-based typing.

TCRbeta CDR3 regions were amplified from genomic DNA by means of the immunoSEQ Assay, a bias-controlled multiplex PCR. On the study's bioinformatics: The number of nucleated cells in each sample was estimated from the amplification of reference gene primers within the assay. To quantify the absolute abundance of each unique TCRbeta CDR3 rearrangement, sequence reads were collapsed and filtered. For each sample, productive Simpson clonality was calculated as the square root of Simpson's diversity index across productive rearrangements. TCRdb took this table from immuneACCESS and kept in-frame rearrangements with V and J called. Such tables lack part of the clones; where checked against another copy, unresolved V genes explain under half of the gap, and the rest is unexplained. That table furnishes V, J and clone size, whereas the DNA furnished D and trimming. This sample lists a few hundred thousand clones; approximately 89% were detected once. Approximately 4.6% of the sample comes from the top ten.

Another Seattle source contributed samples from volunteer blood donors who had recovered from COVID-19. Whole blood was collected in K2EDTA tubes by collaborating institutions according to the institutions' own protocols. Collaborator samples were shipped for TCRbeta analysis as frozen whole blood, isolated PBMCs, or DNA extracted from either sample type. On the study overall, not on this receptor specifically: How much clinical and demographic metadata was included differed by source and by participant, and the metadata was provided uncurated.

Including cysteine and phenylalanine, the CDR3 has 11 amino acids. Only the CDR3 part of the read is kept: 33 bases, read in frame from the first base. The V end loses 6 bases and the J end loses 4 bases, and a stretch of 9 bases separates them. Looking up the germline V gene (reference sequence) yields CDR1 DFQATT and CDR2 SNEGSKA. The TCR originated in a woman in her 40s who had recovered from COVID-19. The V and J genes are TRBV20-1 and TRBJ2-5, and perhaps TRBD2 as D gene, on 5 matching bases. The sample taken for sequencing was peripheral blood. The CDR3 reads CSAGAVETQYF. The base sequence is TGCAGTGCAGGAGCGGTAGAGACCCAGTACTTC.